Below, one T cell receptor beta chain is given with its context. This sample was included in a study of blood T cell repertoires in COVID-19. Overall study: COVID-19 samples from acute and convalescent phases originated in the United States, Italy and Spain. T cells, B-cell-depleted T cells, or PBMCs supplied cDNA or gDNA.

Authors' methods: Reference gene primer amplification gave nucleated cell count estimates. Clones were read by immunoSEQ multiplex PCR, and TCRdb kept only the in-frame ones, dropping some. V, J and clone size are those of that table, while D and trimming were read from the DNA. The table records roughly 90,000 clones, around four fifths of them present only once. The V gene lost 5 bases and the J gene lost 1 base, with 17 bases spanning the gap. This CDR3 is built from 16 residues. Germline V gene lookup returns CDR1 SEHNR and CDR2 FQNEAQ (reference sequence). The source material was peripheral blood. The receptor comes from a human donor in a cohort sampled during active COVID-19. The chain is built from TRBV7-9 and TRBJ1-1, with D perhaps TRBD1 (6 bases). The chain's CDR3 is CASSPQGGRANTEAFF. The CDR3 bases are TGTGCCAGCAGCCCCCAAGGGGGGAGGGCGAACACTGAAGCTTTCTTT. Variable domain in full (rest from reference TRBV7-9 and TRBJ1-1): DTGVSQNPRHKITKRGQNVTFRCDPISEHNRLYWYRQTLGQGPEFLTYFQNEAQLEKSRLLSDRFSAERPKGSFSTLEIQRTEQGDSAMYLCASSPQGGRANTEAFFGQGTRLTVV.